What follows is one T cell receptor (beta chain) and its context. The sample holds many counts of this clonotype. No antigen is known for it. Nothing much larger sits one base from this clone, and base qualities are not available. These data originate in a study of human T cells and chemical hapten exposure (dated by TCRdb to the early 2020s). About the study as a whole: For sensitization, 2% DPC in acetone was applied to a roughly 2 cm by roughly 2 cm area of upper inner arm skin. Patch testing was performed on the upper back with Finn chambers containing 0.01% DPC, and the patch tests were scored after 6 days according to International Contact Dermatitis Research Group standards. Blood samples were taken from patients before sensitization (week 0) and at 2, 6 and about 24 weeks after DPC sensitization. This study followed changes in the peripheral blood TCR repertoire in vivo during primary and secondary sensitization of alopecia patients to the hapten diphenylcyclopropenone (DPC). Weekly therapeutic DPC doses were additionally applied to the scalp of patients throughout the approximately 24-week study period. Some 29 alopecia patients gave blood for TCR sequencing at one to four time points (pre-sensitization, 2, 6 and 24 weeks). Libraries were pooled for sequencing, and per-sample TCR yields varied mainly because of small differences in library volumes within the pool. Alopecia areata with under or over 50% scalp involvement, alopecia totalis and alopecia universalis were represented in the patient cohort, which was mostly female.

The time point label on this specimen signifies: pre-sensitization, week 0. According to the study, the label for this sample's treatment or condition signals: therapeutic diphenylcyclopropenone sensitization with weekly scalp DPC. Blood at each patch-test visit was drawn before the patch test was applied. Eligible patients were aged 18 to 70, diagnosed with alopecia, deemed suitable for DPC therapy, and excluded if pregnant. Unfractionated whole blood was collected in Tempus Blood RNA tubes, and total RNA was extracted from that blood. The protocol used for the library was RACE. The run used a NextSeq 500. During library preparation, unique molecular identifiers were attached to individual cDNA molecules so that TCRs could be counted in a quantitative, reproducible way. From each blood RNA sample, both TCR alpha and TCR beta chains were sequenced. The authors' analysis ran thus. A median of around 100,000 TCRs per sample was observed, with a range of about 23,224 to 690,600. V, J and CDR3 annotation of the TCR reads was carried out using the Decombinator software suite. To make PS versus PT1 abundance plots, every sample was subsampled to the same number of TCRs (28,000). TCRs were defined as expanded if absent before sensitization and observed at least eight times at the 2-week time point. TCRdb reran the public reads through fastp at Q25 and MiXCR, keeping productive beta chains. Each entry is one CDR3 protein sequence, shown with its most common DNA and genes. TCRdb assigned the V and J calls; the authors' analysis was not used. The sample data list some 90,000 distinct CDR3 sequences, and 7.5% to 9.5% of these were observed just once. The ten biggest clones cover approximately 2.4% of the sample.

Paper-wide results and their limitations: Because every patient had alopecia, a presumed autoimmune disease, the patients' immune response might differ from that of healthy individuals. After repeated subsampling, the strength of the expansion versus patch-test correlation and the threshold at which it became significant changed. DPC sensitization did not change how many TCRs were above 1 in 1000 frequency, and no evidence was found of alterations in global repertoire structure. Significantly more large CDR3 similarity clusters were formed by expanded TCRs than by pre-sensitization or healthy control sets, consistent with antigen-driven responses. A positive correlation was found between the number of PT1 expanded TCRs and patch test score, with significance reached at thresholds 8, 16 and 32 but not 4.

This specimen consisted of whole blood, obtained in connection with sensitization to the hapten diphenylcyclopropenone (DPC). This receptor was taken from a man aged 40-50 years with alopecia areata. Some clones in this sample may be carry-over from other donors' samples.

This receptor has the CDR3 CASGSLIGTGNTEAFF. The DNA is as follows: TGTGCCAGCGGCAGTTTAATTGGGACAGGGAATACTGAAGCTTTCTTT. The chain links TRBV12-3 or TRBV12-4 with TRBJ1-1; 9 junctional bases match TRBD1. V is trimmed back by 8 bases and J by 5 bases, and the junction contains 15 bases that no gene match accounts for. From the cysteine through the phenylalanine, the CDR3 covers 16 amino acids. The entry retains the CDR3 DNA only, 48 bases that are in frame from base 1.